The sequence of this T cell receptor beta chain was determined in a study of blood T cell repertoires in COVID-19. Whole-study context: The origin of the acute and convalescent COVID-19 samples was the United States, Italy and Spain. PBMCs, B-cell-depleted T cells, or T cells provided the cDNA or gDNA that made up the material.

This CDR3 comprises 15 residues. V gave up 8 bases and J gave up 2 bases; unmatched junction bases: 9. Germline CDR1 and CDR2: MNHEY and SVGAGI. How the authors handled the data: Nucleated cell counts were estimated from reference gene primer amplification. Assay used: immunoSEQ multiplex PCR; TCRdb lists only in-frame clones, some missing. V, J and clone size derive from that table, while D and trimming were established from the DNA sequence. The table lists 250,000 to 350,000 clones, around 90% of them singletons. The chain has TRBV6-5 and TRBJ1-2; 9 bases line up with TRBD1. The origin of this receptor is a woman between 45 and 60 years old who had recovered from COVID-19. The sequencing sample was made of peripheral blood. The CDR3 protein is CASSPTGTGNYGYTF. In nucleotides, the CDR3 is TGTGCCAGCTCCCCCACCGGGACAGGGAACTATGGCTACACCTTC.